The 7 T cell receptor beta chains listed next were all sequenced from one sample in a study of OX40 agonist ivuxolimab in advanced cancers. Libraries were built with the immunoSEQ multiplex PCR assay. This immuneACCESS table, as held by TCRdb, lists in-frame sequences with V and J called but not all clones. Of the missing ones, under half trace to an unresolved V gene in checked studies; the others have no known cause. This sample is represented by about 66,000 clones; about 87% of them were singletons. More than 2.5% of the sample lies in the top ten. The sequencing here drew on CD4+ or CD8+ T cells sorted from blood, taken in a trial of the OX40 agonist ivuxolimab. The receptors originated from an adult with an advanced solid tumor such as melanoma, head and neck, liver or kidney cancer.

The chain carries TRBV28 and TRBJ2-1; tentative D call: TRBD1 (6 bases). CDR3 size: 12 residues. The V gene lost 5 bases and the J gene lost 9 bases, with 11 bases spanning the gap. Germline assignment: CDR1 MDHEN and CDR2 SYDVKM. This chain's CDR3 is CASSLQGFEQFF. The DNA for the CDR3 is TGTGCCAGCAGTCTACAGGGATTTGAGCAGTTCTTC.

V gene TRBV19 combines with J gene TRBJ2-1, with D uncertain. This CDR3 is built from 13 residues. Trimming left V 8 bases short and J 6 bases short, with 14 bases between. The germline V gene encodes CDR1 LNHDA and CDR2 SQIVND (reference sequence). The CDR3 DNA reads TGTGCCAGTGCCCGGACGGAAAGCAATGAGCAGTTCTTC. Translation gives CASARTESNEQFF.

In this sample, this clone turned up a few times. This chain connects TRBV5-4 to TRBJ2-7; 8 bases align to TRBD2. The CDR3 length is 17 residues. Germline lookup yields CDR1 SGHNT and CDR2 YYREEE (reference sequence). Trimming cost V 4 bases and J 6 bases; bases outside gene matches: 18. CDR3 loop: CASSPALGREVRGEQYF. CDR3 nucleotides: TGTGCCAGCAGCCCTGCGTTAGGGCGGGAGGTCCGGGGCGAGCAGTACTTC.

The chain combines TRBV5-1 with TRBJ1-1, with D uncertain. The CDR3 totals 13 residues. The germline V gene has CDR1 SGHRS and CDR2 YFSETQ. Deletions cut 5 bases from V and 1 base from J, with 9 bases between. In nucleotides, the CDR3 is TGCGCCAGCAGTTCGGCGGGGAACACTGAAGCTTTCTTT. It codes for CASSSAGNTEAFF.

This clone came up a few times. The gene calls are TRBV5-1 and TRBJ2-2, with 10 bases fitting TRBD2. The V and J ends lost 0 bases and 7 bases, in that order; junction bases with no gene match: 9. This CDR3 is built from 17 residues. Per germline, CDR1 SGHRS and CDR2 YFSETQ. CDR3 sequence: CASSLGLAGANDGELFF. CDR3 DNA sequence: TGCGCCAGCAGCTTGGGCCTAGCGGGAGCTAATGACGGGGAGCTGTTTTTT.

The chain employs TRBV5-4 and TRBJ2-7; weak D call: TRBD1 (5 bases). The germline V gene encodes CDR1 SGHNT and CDR2 YYREEE (reference sequence). The ends were cut back, 0 bases at V and 0 bases at J, with 10 bases in the middle. This CDR3 has 15 residues. The CDR3 nucleotides are TGTGCCAGCAGCTTGGGTGGACAACTCTCCTACGAGCAGTACTTC. It specifies CASSLGGQLSYEQYF.

The chain carries TRBV7-9 and TRBJ2-2, with 10 bases matching TRBD2. This CDR3 contains 16 residues. Trimming removed 2 bases from V and 4 bases from J; junction bases left unmatched: 4. Germline V gives CDR1 SEHNR, CDR2 FQNEAQ (reference sequence). The CDR3 loop reads CASSLLAGDITGELFF. CDR3 DNA sequence: TGTGCCAGCAGCTTACTAGCGGGAGATATCACCGGGGAGCTGTTTTTT.